This note documents a single T cell receptor (beta chain) sequence. In its sample, this clonotype was seen a few times. Its antigen is not yet known. No much larger clonotype is one base removed from it; base qualities were not supplied. The data stem from a study of early T cells in non-severe SARS-CoV-2 infection (dated by TCRdb to the early 2020s). General notes on the study: TCR sequencing used bulk RNA from unsorted whole blood, so alpha and beta chains could not be paired.

The paper as a whole reports these results and caveats: Matching against VDJdb was skewed toward anti-spike CD8 responses, likely underestimated virus-specific expansions, and missed private and CD4 specificities.

The receptor library was made with 5' RACE. The listed sequencing device is NextSeq 500. Unique molecular identifiers were attached to individual cDNA molecules in the TCR library protocol so that sequencing error and PCR bias could be corrected. Both TCR alpha and beta chains were sequenced, and tight co-correlation was observed between alpha and beta sequence abundances in each sample. Per the authors' processing: V gene, J gene and CDR3 annotation of TCR sequences was performed with Decombinator V4. Expanded TCRs were defined as changing significantly between any two time points under a Poisson model with p below 0.0001. TCR abundances were normalised to the total number of TCRs sequenced per sample and were expressed as counts per million. TRAV1-2 paired with TRAJ12, TRAJ20 or TRAJ33 defined MAIT TCRs, while TRAV10 paired with TRAJ18 defined iNKT TCRs. A search of VDJdb, accessed on 1 November 2021, was run for TCRs annotated to CMV, EBV and SARS-CoV-2, with TCRs annotated for multiple antigens excluded. In TCRdb, the public reads were trimmed at Q25 with fastp and aligned with MiXCR, with productive beta chains retained. Rows are unified per CDR3 protein, each entry keeping the most common DNA and genes. None of the V and J calls come from the authors' own analysis; TCRdb made them. Here the sample has about 83,000 distinct CDR3 sequences; 10% to 15% occur a single time. The top ten constitute just over 6.5% of the sample.

A distance of 9 bases separates the germline ends of V and J, which lose 4 bases and 5 bases respectively. Looking up the germline V gene yields CDR1 SGHTA and CDR2 FQGNSA. The CDR3 goes from the cysteine to the phenylalanine over 12 residues. Here the CDR3 DNA is all that survives: 36 bases in frame from base 1. The study was a case-control design nested within a healthcare worker cohort in London, UK, with weekly nasopharyngeal swab PCR tests and blood sampling. Healthcare workers were enrolled in the week of the UK lockdown, from 23 to 31 March 2020, and were followed every week for up to roughly 16 weeks.

The origin of this receptor is an adult who was a healthcare worker with PCR-confirmed SARS-CoV-2 infection or an uninfected control (not recorded which). The rearrangement joined TRBV7-2 to TRBJ2-7; there is no confident call for the D gene. The specimen was whole blood. In nucleotide form, the sequence is TGTGCCAGCAGCTACACCCGGGACGAGCAGTACTTC. Protein translation: CASSYTRDEQYF.